This T cell receptor beta chain was identified in a study of cytomegalovirus exposure and HLA in healthy donors. Study-wide findings and caveats: The CMV antigen specificity of a few CMV-associated chains was confirmed through in vitro analysis.

Only in-frame clones appear in the TCRdb table, and some are missing; sequencing was by immunoSEQ multiplex PCR. The top ten hold 0.83% of the sample, which has more than 300,000 clones, 86% seen once. Turning to this clone: Its antigen is as yet unknown.

While the first cohort had over 650 subjects, the donors belonged to the separate validation cohort of 120 subjects. This CDR3 comprises 16 residues. Germline CDR1 reads MGHRA; CDR2 reads YSYEKL. V lost 0 bases to trimming and J lost 0 bases; unmatched junction nucleotides: 2. The sample was PBMCs. This clonotype was obtained from a young woman in good health and CMV-seronegative. V gene TRBV4-1 combines with J gene TRBJ1-3; 7 bases are a match to TRBD1. DNA of the CDR3: TGCGCCAGCAGCCAAGATAGGGGGCTCTCTGGAAACACCATATATTTT. As protein: CASSQDRGLSGNTIYF.